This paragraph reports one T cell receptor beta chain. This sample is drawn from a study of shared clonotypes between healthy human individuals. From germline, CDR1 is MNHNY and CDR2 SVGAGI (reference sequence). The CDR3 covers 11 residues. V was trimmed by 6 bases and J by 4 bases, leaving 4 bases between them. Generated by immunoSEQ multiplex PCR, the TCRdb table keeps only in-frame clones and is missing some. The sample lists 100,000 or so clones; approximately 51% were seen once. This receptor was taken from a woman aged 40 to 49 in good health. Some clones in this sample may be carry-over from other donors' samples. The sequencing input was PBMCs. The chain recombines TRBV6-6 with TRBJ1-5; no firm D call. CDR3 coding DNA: TGTGCCAGCAGCCCAAATCAGCCCCAGCATTTT. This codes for CASSPNQPQHF.